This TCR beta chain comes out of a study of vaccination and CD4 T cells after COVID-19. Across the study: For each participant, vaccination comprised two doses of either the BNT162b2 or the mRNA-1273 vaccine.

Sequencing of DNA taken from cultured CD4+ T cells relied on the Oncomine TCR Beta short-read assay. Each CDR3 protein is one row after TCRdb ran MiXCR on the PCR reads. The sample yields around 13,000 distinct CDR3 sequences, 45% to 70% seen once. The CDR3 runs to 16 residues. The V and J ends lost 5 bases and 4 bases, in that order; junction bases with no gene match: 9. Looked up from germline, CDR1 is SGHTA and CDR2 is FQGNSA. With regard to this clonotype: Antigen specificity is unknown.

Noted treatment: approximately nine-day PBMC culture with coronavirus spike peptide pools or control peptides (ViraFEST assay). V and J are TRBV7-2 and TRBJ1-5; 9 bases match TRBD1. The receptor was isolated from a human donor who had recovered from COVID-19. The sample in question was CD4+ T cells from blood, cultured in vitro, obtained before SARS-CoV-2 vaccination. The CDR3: CASSPGQGIRNQPQHF. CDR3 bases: TGTGCCAGCAGCCCGGGACAGGGTATTCGGAATCAGCCCCAGCATTTT.